This is a list of T cell receptor beta chains from one sample in a study of patients and donors after allogeneic stem cell transplantation. TCRdb independently ran MiXCR on the RT-PCR reads; one entry per CDR3 protein. Here the sample spans about 960,000 distinct CDR3 sequences, approximately 19% being singletons. Material: blood, either unsorted or a sorted T cell fraction (not recorded which). All receptors come from a human donor who was either an allogeneic HSCT recipient or a stem cell or donor lymphocyte infusion donor (not recorded which). It is not recorded whose cells these are; they may come from a transplant donor. The CDR3 runs from the conserved cysteine through the conserved F or W. Fields, in order: clone size, V gene, J gene, D gene, CDR3 protein, CDR3 DNA. A D gene is named only where the DNA matches it firmly. Clone size, where shown, is once, few, many, or a class for clones that have expanded.

size: NA
V: TRBV20-1
J: TRBJ2-4
D: NA
CDR3: CSASHPPALAKNIQYF
DNA: TGCAGTGCTAGCCATCCGCCCGCTCTAGCCAAAAACATTCAGTACTTC

size: many
V: TRBV6-1
J: TRBJ2-1
D: NA
CDR3: CASSPPDPDEQFF
DNA: TGTGCCAGCAGTCCGCCAGACCCGGATGAGCAGTTCTTC

size: NA
V: TRBV5-1
J: TRBJ2-1
D: TRBD1
CDR3: CASSTGQGSVDEQFF
DNA: TGCGCCAGCAGCACTGGACAGGGGAGTGTGGATGAGCAGTTCTTC

size: NA
V: TRBV11-2
J: TRBJ1-2
D: TRBD1
CDR3: CASSAPGGSLYGYTF
DNA: TGTGCCAGCAGCGCCCCAGGGGGCAGTCTCTATGGCTACACCTTC

size: few
V: TRBV5-1
J: TRBJ2-2
D: TRBD2
CDR3: CASSLYASGRANTGELFF
DNA: TGCGCCAGCAGCTTGTATGCTAGCGGGAGGGCGAACACCGGGGAGCTGTTTTTT

size: once
V: TRBV7-9
J: TRBJ2-7
D: NA
CDR3: CASSAGTRTYEQYF
DNA: TGTGCCAGCAGCGCCGGGACTCGGACCTACGAGCAGTACTTC

size: NA
V: TRBV29-1
J: TRBJ2-1
D: TRBD2
CDR3: CSVETSPNEQFF
DNA: TGCAGCGTTGAGACTAGCCCCAATGAGCAGTTCTTC

size: NA
V: TRBV9
J: TRBJ1-1
D: NA
CDR3: CATSTAPNTEAFF
DNA: TGTGCCACCTCAACAGCGCCGAACACTGAAGCTTTCTTT

size: few
V: TRBV27
J: TRBJ1-5
D: NA
CDR3: CASSPFEANQPQHF
DNA: TGTGCCAGCAGTCCCTTTGAGGCCAATCAGCCCCAGCATTTT

size: few
V: TRBV29-1
J: TRBJ1-1
D: NA
CDR3: CSACATGTSTEAFF
DNA: TGCAGCGCTTGTGCCACCGGGACGAGCACTGAAGCTTTCTTT

size: NA
V: TRBV20-1
J: TRBJ1-6
D: NA
CDR3: CSARVRDSRDSPLHF
DNA: TGCAGTGCTAGAGTTAGAGACAGTCGGGATTCACCCCTCCACTTT

size: NA
V: TRBV6-2/TRBV6-3
J: TRBJ2-3
D: NA
CDR3: CASSELATGPDTQYF
DNA: TGTGCCAGCTCCGAATTAGCCACAGGTCCGGATACGCAGTATTTT

size: NA
V: TRBV20-1
J: TRBJ2-3
D: TRBD1
CDR3: CSAPGQDQDTQYF
DNA: TGCAGTGCCCCCGGACAGGACCAAGATACGCAGTATTTT

size: NA
V: TRBV29-1
J: TRBJ1-4
D: TRBD1
CDR3: CSGRTGVEKLFF
DNA: TGCAGCGGTCGGACAGGGGTTGAAAAACTGTTTTTT

size: NA
V: TRBV20-1
J: TRBJ2-5
D: NA
CDR3: CSAGGWQGDQETQYF
DNA: TGCAGTGCTGGGGGCTGGCAGGGCGACCAAGAGACCCAGTACTTC

size: few
V: TRBV7-8
J: TRBJ2-1
D: TRBD2
CDR3: CASSVYSGRLAYNEQFF
DNA: TGTGCCAGCAGTGTATATAGCGGGAGGTTGGCCTACAATGAGCAGTTCTTC

size: few
V: TRBV20-1
J: TRBJ2-4
D: TRBD2
CDR3: CSALRGSAKNIQYF
DNA: TGCAGTGCCCTGCGGGGGTCAGCCAAAAACATTCAGTACTTC

size: NA
V: TRBV7-6
J: TRBJ1-4
D: NA
CDR3: CASSPFEGPNEKLFF
DNA: TGTGCCAGCAGCCCATTTGAGGGCCCTAATGAAAAACTGTTTTTT

size: few
V: TRBV20-1
J: TRBJ1-2
D: NA
CDR3: CSAQLRGRDGAAGYTF
DNA: TGCAGTGCCCAACTTAGAGGCAGGGACGGAGCTGCAGGCTACACCTTC

size: many
V: TRBV29-1
J: TRBJ2-5
D: NA
CDR3: CSGVQNSQETQYF
DNA: TGCAGCGGAGTACAAAACTCCCAAGAGACCCAGTACTTC

size: NA
V: TRBV30
J: TRBJ2-3
D: TRBD2
CDR3: CAWESLTSGADTQYF
DNA: TGTGCCTGGGAATCCCTGACTAGCGGGGCGGATACGCAGTATTTT

size: NA
V: TRBV7-9
J: TRBJ2-5
D: NA
CDR3: CASRSWDTKETQYF
DNA: TGTGCCAGCAGATCTTGGGACACTAAAGAGACCCAGTACTTC

size: NA
V: TRBV5-1
J: TRBJ2-2
D: NA
CDR3: CASSLDSHNTGELFF
DNA: TGCGCCAGCAGCTTGGACAGTCACAATACCGGGGAGCTGTTTTTT

size: NA
V: TRBV4-2
J: TRBJ1-4
D: NA
CDR3: CASSHSPSGRELLLFF
DNA: TGTGCCAGCAGCCATTCACCCAGTGGGAGGGAGCTGTTACTGTTTTTT

size: NA
V: TRBV5-5
J: TRBJ2-7
D: NA
CDR3: CASSLSYYEQYF
DNA: TGTGCCAGCAGCTTAAGTTACTACGAGCAGTACTTC

size: NA
V: TRBV5-1
J: TRBJ2-1
D: TRBD1
CDR3: CASSLMTGTGLEDEQFF
DNA: TGCGCCAGCAGCTTAATGACCGGGACAGGGTTGGAGGATGAGCAGTTCTTC

size: NA
V: TRBV25-1
J: TRBJ2-1
D: NA
CDR3: CASSEKYEQFF
DNA: TGTGCCAGCAGTGAAAAATATGAGCAGTTCTTC

size: NA
V: TRBV20-1
J: TRBJ1-2
D: TRBD1
CDR3: CSARDPIGGSYGYTF
DNA: TGCAGTGCTAGAGATCCAATAGGGGGCAGTTATGGCTACACCTTC

size: NA
V: TRBV12-3/TRBV12-4
J: TRBJ1-1
D: NA
CDR3: CASSPPGQNTEAFF
DNA: TGTGCCAGCAGTCCTCCGGGACAGAACACTGAAGCTTTCTTT

size: few
V: TRBV5-4
J: TRBJ2-4
D: NA
CDR3: CASSFGSGRSDIQYF
DNA: TGTGCCAGCAGCTTTGGATCGGGAAGATCGGACATTCAGTACTTC

size: NA
V: TRBV11-2
J: TRBJ2-1
D: TRBD2
CDR3: CASSLGLAGVWDEQFF
DNA: TGTGCCAGCAGCTTAGGTCTAGCGGGAGTTTGGGATGAGCAGTTCTTC

size: many
V: TRBV12-3/TRBV12-4
J: TRBJ1-2
D: NA
CDR3: CASSVKGNGYTF
DNA: TGTGCCAGCAGTGTGAAGGGAAATGGCTACACCTTC

size: NA
V: TRBV7-3
J: TRBJ2-7
D: TRBD1
CDR3: CASQPTGQGNEQYF
DNA: TGTGCCAGCCAGCCGACAGGGCAGGGCAACGAGCAGTACTTC

size: NA
V: TRBV5-4
J: TRBJ2-5
D: NA
CDR3: CASSEDSGAETQYF
DNA: TGTGCCAGCAGCGAGGACAGCGGGGCAGAGACCCAGTACTTC

size: NA
V: TRBV20-1
J: TRBJ1-2
D: NA
CDR3: CSAPTGALSPNYGYTF
DNA: TGCAGTGCCCCCACGGGGGCCCTGAGCCCTAACTATGGCTACACCTTC

size: few
V: TRBV12-3/TRBV12-4
J: TRBJ2-1
D: TRBD1
CDR3: CASSRRTGDSYNEQFF
DNA: TGTGCCAGCAGCCGCAGGACAGGAGACTCCTACAATGAGCAGTTCTTC